Presented here are 14 T cell receptor beta chains from one specimen sequenced in a study of blood T cell repertoires in COVID-19. The assay was immunoSEQ multiplex PCR, and TCRdb's table has in-frame clones only and misses some. The sample consists of hundreds of thousands of clones, more than 75% of them appearing once. The sample comprised PBMCs or T cells enriched from blood (not recorded which). These receptors all stem from a man aged 55 to 69 who had recovered from COVID-19.

The genes are TRBV5-6 and TRBJ2-7, with 10 positions matching TRBD1. The germline CDR1 and CDR2 sequences are SGHDT and YYEEEE. Unmatched junction bases numbered 4, after V lost 3 bases and J lost 1 base. This CDR3 region has 15 residues. The CDR3 nucleotides are TGTGCCAGCAGCTGGGGGACAGGGGTATCCTACGAGCAGTACTTC. This codes for CASSWGTGVSYEQYF.

This clone appeared once. The chain is built from TRBV30 and TRBJ2-6, with TRBD1 identical over 7 bases. There are 17 residues in the CDR3. Germline values: CDR1 GTSNPN, CDR2 SVGIG (reference sequence). The V segment lost 2 bases and the J segment 0 bases; nucleotides outside the gene matches: 7. CDR3 region: CAWSPTGWASGANVLTF. The CDR3, as DNA: TGTGCCTGGAGTCCGACAGGGTGGGCCTCTGGGGCCAACGTCCTGACTTTC.

The V and J genes are TRBV5-1 and TRBJ2-2, with unresolved D. The CDR3 has 13 amino acids. Trimming left V 5 bases short and J 1 base short, with 6 bases between. Germline CDR1 and CDR2: SGHRS and YFSETQ. CDR3 in DNA: TGCGCCAGCAGAGTACAGAACACCGGGGAGCTGTTTTTT. The encoded protein is CASRVQNTGELFF.

The chain uses TRBV5-4 and TRBJ1-5, with no clear D. V gave up 3 bases and J gave up 1 base, with 11 bases separating them. From germline, CDR1 is SGHNT and CDR2 YYREEE (reference sequence). The CDR3 loop spans 15 amino acids. The CDR3 reads CASSSGPESNQPQHF. The CDR3 DNA follows: TGTGCCAGCAGCTCGGGTCCAGAAAGCAATCAGCCCCAGCATTTT.

This chain connects TRBV9 to TRBJ1-2; 7 nucleotides line up with TRBD1. Germline V lookup: CDR1 SGDLS, CDR2 YYNGEE. The CDR3 extends over 13 amino acids. V shed 3 bases, J shed 8 bases, and the junction held 7 bases outside the gene matches. DNA for the CDR3: TGTGCCAGCAGCGGCAGGGGGTTCGGCGGCTACACCTTC. Protein: CASSGRGFGGYTF.

The chain combines TRBV5-1 with TRBJ1-4; D is undetermined. The CDR3 has 14 amino acids. V gave up 7 bases and J gave up 7 bases, with 17 bases separating them. Per germline, CDR1 SGHRS and CDR2 YFSETQ. The CDR3 region is CASSSGPWPEKLFF. CDR3 DNA: TGCGCCAGCTCGAGTGGGCCCTGGCCTGAAAAACTGTTTTTT. The complete variable domain, with remaining parts taken from reference TRBV5-1 and TRBJ1-4, reads KAGVTQTPRYLIKTRGQQVTLSCSPISGHRSVSWYQQTPGQGLQFLFEYFSETQRNKGNFPGRFSGRQFSNSRSEMNVSTLELGDSALYLCASSSGPWPEKLFFGSGTQLSVL.

The chain carries TRBV4-1 and TRBJ2-5; 8 nucleotides agree with TRBD1. This CDR3 spans 15 amino acids. In germline, CDR1 is MGHRA, CDR2 YSYEKL. The V segment lost 4 bases and the J segment 5 bases; nucleotides outside the gene matches: 9. Here the CDR3 DNA reads TGCGCCAGCAGCCTCCGGGCGGGACAGGCCGAGACCCAGTACTTC. Its protein product is CASSLRAGQAETQYF.

This chain uses TRBV27 with TRBJ2-1; maybe TRBD1 (5 bases). This CDR3 has 15 amino acids. Trimming removed 3 bases at V and 4 bases at J, with 13 bases between. The V gene's germline CDR1 is MNHEY and CDR2 SMNVEV (reference sequence). The CDR3 is CASSFGAGSYNEQFF. Here the CDR3 DNA reads TGTGCCAGCAGTTTTGGGGCAGGGTCGTACAATGAGCAGTTCTTC.

This rearrangement joins TRBV13 to TRBJ1-3; D unclear. Germline V CDR1 and CDR2: PRHDT, FYEKMQ (reference sequence). The CDR3 consists of 14 residues. V lost 3 bases to trimming and J lost 0 bases, with 6 bases between them. The CDR3 sequence is CASSFYSSGNTIYF. In nucleotides, the CDR3 is TGTGCCAGCAGCTTCTATAGCTCTGGAAACACCATATATTTT.

The chain combines TRBV13 with TRBJ1-3; 8 nucleotides match TRBD1. This CDR3 contains 14 residues. Germline V gives CDR1 PRHDT, CDR2 FYEKMQ (reference sequence). Losses at the gene ends were 5 bases for V and 9 bases for J; bases not matched to a gene: 9. The CDR3: CASSPRTGTGTIYF. CDR3 nucleotides: TGTGCCAGCAGCCCCCGGACAGGGACCGGCACCATATATTTT. Complete variable domain (other parts from reference TRBV13 and TRBJ1-3): AAGVIQSPRHLIKEKRETATLKCYPIPRHDTVYWYQQGPGQDPQFLISFYEKMQSDKGSIPDRFSAQQFSDYHSELNMSSLELGDSALYFCASSPRTGTGTIYFGEGSWLTVV.

The chain couples TRBV20-1 to TRBJ1-3; D remains ambiguous. The CDR3 sequence is 11 residues long. V lost 0 bases and J 7 bases, leaving 4 bases between the germline ends. The V gene's germline CDR1 is DFQATT and CDR2 SNEGSKA (reference sequence). CDR3: CSARDLNTIYF. CDR3 coding DNA: TGCAGTGCTAGAGATCTCAACACCATATATTTT.

V usage is TRBV7-8 and J usage is TRBJ1-1; 8 positions agree with TRBD1. The CDR3 length is 13 residues. Trimming cost V 4 bases and J 11 bases; bases outside gene matches: 9. Germline V gene data show CDR1 as SGHVS and CDR2 as FQNEAQ. The CDR3 DNA reads TGTGCCAGCAGCTCGGACAGGGTGTCGGACGCTTTCTTT. This encodes CASSSDRVSDAFF.

The chain links TRBV6-1 to TRBJ1-1; TRBD1 is a possible D gene (6 bases). The V gene lost 4 bases and the J gene lost 4 bases, with 22 bases spanning the gap. This CDR3 comprises 17 residues. Germline V gene data show CDR1 as MNHNS and CDR2 as SASEGT. CDR3 nucleotides: TGTGCCAGCAGTGCCAAGACAGGTTTTGGATATGGCACTGAAGCTTTCTTT. Protein sequence: CASSAKTGFGYGTEAFF.

The chain couples TRBV10-2 to TRBJ2-3; the match to TRBD2 covers 7 bases. The trim removed 0 bases at V and 2 bases at J, leaving 5 bases unmatched. This CDR3 contains 16 residues. Germline assignment: CDR1 WSHSY and CDR2 SAAADI. CDR3 coding DNA: TGCGCCAGCAGTGAGTCTCTAGCGGACTTCACAGATACGCAGTATTTT. It specifies CASSESLADFTDTQYF.